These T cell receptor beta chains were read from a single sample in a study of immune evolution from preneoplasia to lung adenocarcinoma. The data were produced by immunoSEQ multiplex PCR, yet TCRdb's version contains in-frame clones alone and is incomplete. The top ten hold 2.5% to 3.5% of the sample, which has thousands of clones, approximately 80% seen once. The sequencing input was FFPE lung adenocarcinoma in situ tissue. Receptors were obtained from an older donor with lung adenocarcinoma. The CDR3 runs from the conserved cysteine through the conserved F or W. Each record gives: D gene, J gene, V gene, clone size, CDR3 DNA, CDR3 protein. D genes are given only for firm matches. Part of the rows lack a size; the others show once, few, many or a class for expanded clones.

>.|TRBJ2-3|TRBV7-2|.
TGTGCCAGCAGCGGTAGTGTACCAGATACGCAGTATTTT
CASSGSVPDTQYF
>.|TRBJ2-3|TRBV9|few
TGTGCCAGCAAGGAACAGAACACAGATACGCAGTATTTT
CASKEQNTDTQYF
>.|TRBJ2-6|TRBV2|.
TGTGCCAGCAGGAAATCATCTGGGGCCAACGTCCTGACTTTC
CASRKSSGANVLTF
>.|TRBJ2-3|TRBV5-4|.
TGTGCCAGCAGCTTGCCTGGGGCTAGCACAGATACGCAGTATTTT
CASSLPGASTDTQYF
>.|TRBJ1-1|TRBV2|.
TGTGCCAGCAGTGTTTTGGGGAACACTGAAGCTTTCTTT
CASSVLGNTEAFF
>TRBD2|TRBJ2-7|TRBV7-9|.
TGTGCCAGCAGCTTATTAGCGGGAGACGAGCAGTACTTC
CASSLLAGDEQYF
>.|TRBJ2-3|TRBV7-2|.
TGTGCCAGCAGCTTAGATAGTCTCACAGATACGCAGTATTTT
CASSLDSLTDTQYF
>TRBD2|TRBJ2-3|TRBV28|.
TGTGCCAGCAGTTCGACTAGCGGAACAGATACGCAGTATTTT
CASSSTSGTDTQYF
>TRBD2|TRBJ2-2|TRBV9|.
TGTGCCAGCAGCGTTTCACCGACTAGCCGGAACACCGGGGAGCTGTTTTTT
CASSVSPTSRNTGELFF
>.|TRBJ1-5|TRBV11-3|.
TGTGCCAGCAGCTTCCGACACCGGAGTTCTCAGCCCCAGCATTTT
CASSFRHRSSQPQHF
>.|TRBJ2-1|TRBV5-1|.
TGCGCCTCTCAACTTAGCTCCTACAATGAGCAGTTCTTC
CASQLSSYNEQFF
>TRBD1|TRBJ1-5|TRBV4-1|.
TGCGCCAGCAGCCCTCGACAGGGAGAAATTCAGCCCCAGCATTTT
CASSPRQGEIQPQHF
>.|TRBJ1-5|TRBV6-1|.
TGTGCCAGCAGTGAAGGGGGGAAGAATCAGCCCCAGCATTTT
CASSEGGKNQPQHF
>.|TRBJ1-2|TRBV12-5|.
TGTGCTAGTGGTTTGGCTCCGGGGGGCGATGGCTACACCTTC
CASGLAPGGDGYTF
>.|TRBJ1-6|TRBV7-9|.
TGTGCCAGCAGCTTAACTGCCGCCTCCTATAATTCACCCCTCCACTTT
CASSLTAASYNSPLHF
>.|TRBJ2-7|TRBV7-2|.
TGTGCCAGCAGCCTATACGGGACTTCCTACGAGCAGTACTTC
CASSLYGTSYEQYF
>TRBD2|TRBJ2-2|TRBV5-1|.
TGCGCCAGCAGCTCCTCTAGCGGAGTCACCGGGGAGCTGTTTTTT
CASSSSSGVTGELFF
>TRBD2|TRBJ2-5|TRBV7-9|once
TGTGCCAGCAGCTTAGTGGGGGGGACCTTCCCCCAGTACTTC
CASSLVGGTFPQYF
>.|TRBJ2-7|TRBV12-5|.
TGTGCTAGTGGTCCCGCACATTACGAGCAGTACTTC
CASGPAHYEQYF
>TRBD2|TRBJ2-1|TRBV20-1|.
TGCAGTGCTACCGGGACTAGCGAGTTCTTC
CSATGTSEFF
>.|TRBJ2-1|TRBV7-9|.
TGTGCCAGCAGAAAAGTGTCTGGACGCTCCTACAATGAGCAGTTCTTC
CASRKVSGRSYNEQFF
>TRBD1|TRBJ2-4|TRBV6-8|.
TGTGCCAGCATTGGGCGGGACAGGTCGGAACTAGCCAAAAACATTCAGTACTTC
CASIGRDRSELAKNIQYF
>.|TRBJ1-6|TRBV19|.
TGTGCCAGTAAGGAGGGATTCCGCTCACCCCTCCACTTT
CASKEGFRSPLHF
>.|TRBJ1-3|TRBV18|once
TGTGCCAGCTCACCTATGACAGGCCGCTCTGGAAACACCATATATTTT
CASSPMTGRSGNTIYF
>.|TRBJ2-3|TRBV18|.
TGTGCCAGCGCCCCGTACGGGAGCACAGATACGCAGTATTTT
CASAPYGSTDTQYF
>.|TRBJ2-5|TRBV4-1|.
TGCGCCAGCAGCCAAGGTCAGGGGTTCTGGGAGACCCAGTACTTC
CASSQGQGFWETQYF
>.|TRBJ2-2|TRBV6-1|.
TGTGCCAGCAGTGAATCCGGTTCGGTAGGAAACACCGGGGAGCTGTTTTTT
CASSESGSVGNTGELFF
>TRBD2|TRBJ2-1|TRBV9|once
TGTGCCAGCAGCCCCCGAGGGCGGGAGCAGATCTACAATGAGCAGTTCTTC
CASSPRGREQIYNEQFF
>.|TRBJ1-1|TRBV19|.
TGTGCCAGTAGTATAGTAGGGATGACTGAAGCTTTCTTT
CASSIVGMTEAFF
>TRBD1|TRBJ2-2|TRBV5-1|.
TGCGCCAGCAGCACCGGACAGGGGGGTACCGGGGAGCTGTTTTTT
CASSTGQGGTGELFF
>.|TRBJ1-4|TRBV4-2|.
TGTGCCAGCAGCCCCGGGGGGAGGGCGAGTGAAAAACTGTTTTTT
CASSPGGRASEKLFF
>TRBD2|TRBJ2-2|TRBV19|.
TGTGCCAGTAGTATATCGGGACTAGCCGGGGAGCTGTTTTTT
CASSISGLAGELFF
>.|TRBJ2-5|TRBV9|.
TGTGCCAGCAGCGTAGCACTTCACGGGGATGAGACCCAGTACTTC
CASSVALHGDETQYF
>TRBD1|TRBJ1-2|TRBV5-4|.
TGTGCCAGCAGCCCGGACAGGAACTATGGCTACACCTTC
CASSPDRNYGYTF
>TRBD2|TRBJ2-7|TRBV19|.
TGTGCCAGTAGGTCAACTAGCGTCGGTCCCTACGAGCAGTACTTC
CASRSTSVGPYEQYF
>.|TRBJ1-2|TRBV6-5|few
TGTGCCAGCAGTGGAGGACTGCGCTATGGCTACACCTTC
CASSGGLRYGYTF